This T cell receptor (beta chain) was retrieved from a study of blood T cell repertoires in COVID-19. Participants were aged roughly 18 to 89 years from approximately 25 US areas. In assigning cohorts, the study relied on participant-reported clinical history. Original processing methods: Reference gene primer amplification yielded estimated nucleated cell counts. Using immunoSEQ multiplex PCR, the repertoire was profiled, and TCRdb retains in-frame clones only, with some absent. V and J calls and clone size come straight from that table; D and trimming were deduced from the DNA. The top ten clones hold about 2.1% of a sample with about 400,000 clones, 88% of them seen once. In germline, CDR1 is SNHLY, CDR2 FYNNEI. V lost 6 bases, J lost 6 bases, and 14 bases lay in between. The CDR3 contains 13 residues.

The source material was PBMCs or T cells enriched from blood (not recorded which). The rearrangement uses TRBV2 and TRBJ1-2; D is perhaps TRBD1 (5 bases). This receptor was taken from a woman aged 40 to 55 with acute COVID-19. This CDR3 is CASRPPGFDGYTF. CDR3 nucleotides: TGTGCCAGCAGGCCCCCAGGGTTCGATGGCTACACCTTC. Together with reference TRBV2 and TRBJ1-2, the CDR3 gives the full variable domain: EPEVTQTPSHQVTQMGQEVILRCVPISNHLYFYWYRQILGQKVEFLVSFYNNEISEKSEIFDDQFSVERPDGSNFTLKIRSTKLEDSAMYFCASRPPGFDGYTFGSGTRLTVV.